These T cell receptor beta chains were read from a single sample in a study of identical twins. TCRdb fed the 5' RACE reads into MiXCR, producing one record per CDR3 protein. The table includes roughly 720,000 distinct CDR3 sequences, 15% to 20% detected once. The data were also submitted as part of a second study, on T cells expressing NK-cell markers.

The source material was PBMCs. The receptors derive from a woman aged 18-30 years in good health. Both conserved end residues are part of each CDR3. A D gene is named only where the DNA matches it firmly. Rows give clone size only sometimes, using once, few, many, or a class for an expanded clone.

D	J	size	V	CDR3	DNA
TRBD2	TRBJ2-1	-	TRBV12-3/TRBV12-4	CASSWTSSYNEQFF	TGTGCCAGCAGTTGGACTAGCTCCTACAATGAGCAGTTCTTC
TRBD1	TRBJ2-7	-	TRBV5-6	CASSARDSSYEQYF	TGTGCCAGCAGCGCCCGGGACAGTTCCTACGAGCAGTACTTC
TRBD2	TRBJ2-3	few	TRBV24-1	CATSGQTSGHTDTQYF	TGTGCCACCAGTGGTCAGACTAGCGGCCACACAGATACGCAGTATTTT
-	TRBJ1-1	few	TRBV5-1	CASSLEWRGAGVTEAFF	TGCGCCAGCAGCTTGGAATGGCGGGGAGCGGGGGTCACTGAAGCTTTCTTT
-	TRBJ2-4	few	TRBV2	CASSEEAGLAKNIQYF	TGTGCCAGCAGTGAAGAGGCGGGGTTAGCCAAAAACATTCAGTACTTC
TRBD2	TRBJ2-7	-	TRBV5-5	CASSWGGLAGDEQYF	TGTGCCAGCAGCTGGGGAGGACTAGCGGGAGACGAGCAGTACTTC
TRBD1	TRBJ2-7	few	TRBV9	CASSANRGHEQYF	TGTGCCAGCAGCGCGAACAGGGGGCACGAGCAGTACTTC
-	TRBJ2-1	few	TRBV4-1	CASSLLRSDEQFF	TGCGCCAGCAGCCTCCTTCGGTCGGATGAGCAGTTCTTC
TRBD2	TRBJ2-1	few	TRBV6-2/TRBV6-3	CASSLETSGGANEQFF	TGTGCCAGCAGTTTAGAGACTAGCGGGGGGGCAAATGAGCAGTTCTTC
-	TRBJ2-7	few	TRBV12-3/TRBV12-4	CASSFGRGLSYEQYF	TGTGCCAGCAGTTTCGGGCGGGGACTCTCCTACGAGCAGTACTTC
TRBD2	TRBJ2-2	-	TRBV7-3	CAYSGDGITGELFF	TGTGCCTATAGCGGGGATGGTATAACCGGGGAGCTGTTTTTT
TRBD1	TRBJ1-1	few	TRBV7-2	CASSATGYTEAFF	TGTGCCAGCAGCGCGACAGGGTACACTGAAGCTTTCTTT